The sample holds a few counts of the clone carrying this T cell receptor beta chain. Its matching antigen is unknown. The PCR employed 60 Vbeta primers together with 13 Jbeta primers. Clones were sequenced by immunoSEQ multiplex PCR, and TCRdb holds only the in-frame ones, with some missing. There are 100,000 or so clones in the sample; approximately 12% occur only once, and about a sixth lies in the top ten. This entry comes from a study of cytomegalovirus exposure and HLA in healthy donors. Study-wide context: Assignment to the Caucasian-associated ancestry cluster applied to around four fifths of the approximately 420 genotyped donors. The study, taken as a whole, reports: Rare sequences made up most TCRs, while some public TCRs were found in many donors. Trimming of TCR beta V- and J-genes showed a link, identified in a later analysis, to a missense DCLRE1C variant.

Per the germline V gene, CDR1 is MNHEY and CDR2 is SVGAGI. V lost 5 bases and J lost 3; bases outside the gene matches: 5. The CDR3 is 15 residues long. This TCR was recovered from a man between 40 and 49 years old in good health and CMV-seropositive. The chain uses TRBV6-5 and TRBJ2-3, with 10 nucleotides matching TRBD1. Specimen: PBMCs. The CDR3 DNA follows: TGTGCCAGCAGTATCAGACAGGGGGCAACAGATACGCAGTATTTT. Amino acid sequence: CASSIRQGATDTQYF.